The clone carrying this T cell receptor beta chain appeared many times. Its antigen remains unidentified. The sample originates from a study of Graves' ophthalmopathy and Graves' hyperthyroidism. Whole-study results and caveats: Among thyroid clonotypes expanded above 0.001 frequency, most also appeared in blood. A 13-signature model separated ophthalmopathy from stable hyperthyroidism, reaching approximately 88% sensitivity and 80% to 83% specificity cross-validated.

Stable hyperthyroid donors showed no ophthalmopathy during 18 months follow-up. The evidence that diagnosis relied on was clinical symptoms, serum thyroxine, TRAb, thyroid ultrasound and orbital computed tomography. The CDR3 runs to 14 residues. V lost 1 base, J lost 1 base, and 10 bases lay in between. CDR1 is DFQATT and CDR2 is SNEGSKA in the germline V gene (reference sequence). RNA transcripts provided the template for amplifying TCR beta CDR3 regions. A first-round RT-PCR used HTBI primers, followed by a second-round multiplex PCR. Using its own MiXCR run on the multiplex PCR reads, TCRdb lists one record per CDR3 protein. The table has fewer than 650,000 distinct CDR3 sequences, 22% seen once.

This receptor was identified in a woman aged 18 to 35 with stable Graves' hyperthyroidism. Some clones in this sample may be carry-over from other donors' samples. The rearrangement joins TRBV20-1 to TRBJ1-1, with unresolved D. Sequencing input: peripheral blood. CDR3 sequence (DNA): TGCAGTGCTAGAGCCACCGGAGGGAACACTGAAGCTTTCTTT. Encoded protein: CSARATGGNTEAFF.